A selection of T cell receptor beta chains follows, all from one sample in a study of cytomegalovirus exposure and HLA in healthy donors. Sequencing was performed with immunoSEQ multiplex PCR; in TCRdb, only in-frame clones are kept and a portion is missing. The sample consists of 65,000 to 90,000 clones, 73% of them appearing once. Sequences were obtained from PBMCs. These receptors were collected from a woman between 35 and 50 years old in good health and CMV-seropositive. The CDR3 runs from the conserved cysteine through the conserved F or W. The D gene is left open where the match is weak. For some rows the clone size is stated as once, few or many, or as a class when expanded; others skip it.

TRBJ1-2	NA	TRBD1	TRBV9	CASSVTGGGGYTF	TGTGCCAGCAGCGTAACAGGGGGGGGTGGCTACACCTTC
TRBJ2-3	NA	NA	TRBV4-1	CASSQGQSTDTQYF	TGCGCCAGCAGCCAAGGGCAGAGCACAGATACGCAGTATTTT
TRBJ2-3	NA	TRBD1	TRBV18	CASSPPVGQSTDTQYF	TGTGCCAGCTCACCACCGGTGGGACAGAGCACAGATACGCAGTATTTT
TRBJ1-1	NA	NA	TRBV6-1	CASSVGGYTEAFF	TGTGCCAGCAGTGTCGGCGGGTACACTGAAGCTTTCTTT
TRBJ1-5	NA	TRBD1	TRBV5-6	CASSSSGQAYQPQHF	TGTGCCAGCAGCTCCTCGGGACAGGCTTATCAGCCCCAGCATTTT
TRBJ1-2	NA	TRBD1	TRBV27	CASSFLDRKNYGYTF	TGTGCCAGCAGTTTCCTGGACAGGAAGAATTATGGCTACACCTTC
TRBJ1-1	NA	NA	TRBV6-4	CASSETSEAFF	TGTGCCAGCTCTGAGACAAGTGAAGCTTTCTTT
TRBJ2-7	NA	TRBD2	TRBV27	CASSSPSGLSYEQYF	TGTGCCAGCAGTTCGCCTAGCGGACTCTCCTACGAGCAGTACTTC
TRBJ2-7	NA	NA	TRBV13	CASSPYYRQESSYEQYF	TGTGCCAGCAGCCCCTACTACCGACAGGAAAGCTCCTACGAGCAGTACTTC
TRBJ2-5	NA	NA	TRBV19	CASSQTKQETQYF	TGTGCCAGTAGCCAAACTAAACAAGAGACCCAGTACTTC
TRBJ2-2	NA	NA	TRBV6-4	CASRSQGHGGELFF	TGTGCCAGCAGAAGCCAGGGGCATGGCGGGGAGCTGTTTTTT
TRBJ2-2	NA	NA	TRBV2	CASSRENTGELFF	TGTGCCAGCTCCAGGGAAAACACCGGGGAGCTGTTTTTT
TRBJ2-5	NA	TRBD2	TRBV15	CATRGLAQTQYF	TGTGCCACCAGGGGACTAGCACAGACCCAGTACTTC
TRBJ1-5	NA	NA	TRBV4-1	CASSQAQGDQPQHF	TGCGCCAGCAGCCAAGCCCAGGGTGATCAGCCCCAGCATTTT
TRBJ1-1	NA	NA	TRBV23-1	CASSQQGGTEAFF	TGCGCCAGCAGTCAACAAGGGGGCACTGAAGCTTTCTTT
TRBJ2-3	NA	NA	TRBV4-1	CASSQEETLAAQYF	TGCGCCAGCAGCCAAGAGGAGACACTAGCTGCGCAGTATTTT
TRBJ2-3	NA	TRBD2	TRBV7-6	CASSPSSGGDTQYF	TGTGCCAGCAGCCCTTCTAGCGGGGGAGATACGCAGTATTTT
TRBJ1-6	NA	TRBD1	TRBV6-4	CASSQDRVSPLHF	TGTGCCAGCAGTCAGGACAGGGTTTCACCCCTCCACTTT
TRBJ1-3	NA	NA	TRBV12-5	CASALSGGAGYSGNTIYF	TGTGCTAGTGCCCTGTCGGGGGGGGCAGGCTACTCTGGAAACACCATATATTTT
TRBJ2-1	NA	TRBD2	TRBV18	CASSLLAGALDEQFF	TGTGCCAGCTCACTATTAGCGGGGGCTCTCGATGAGCAGTTCTTC
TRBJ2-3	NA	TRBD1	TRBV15	CATSRDSRQGFLGTDTQYF	TGTGCCACCAGCAGAGATTCGCGACAGGGGTTTTTAGGCACAGATACGCAGTATTTT
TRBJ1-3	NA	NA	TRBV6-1	CASSEERGEGWNTIYF	TGTGCCAGCAGTGAAGAAAGGGGGGAGGGTTGGAACACCATATATTTT
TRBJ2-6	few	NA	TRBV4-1	CASSLGVSGANVLTF	TGCGCCAGCAGCCTAGGGGTTTCTGGGGCCAACGTCCTGACTTTC
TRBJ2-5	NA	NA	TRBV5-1	CASSLYGGEVETQYF	TGCGCCAGCAGCTTGTACGGCGGGGAGGTCGAGACCCAGTACTTC
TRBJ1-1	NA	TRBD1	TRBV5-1	CASSGGEDTEAFF	TGCGCCAGTTCAGGGGGCGAGGACACTGAAGCTTTCTTT
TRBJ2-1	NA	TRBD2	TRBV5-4	CASSLASGSPNEQFF	TGTGCCAGCAGCTTGGCTAGCGGGAGCCCCAATGAGCAGTTCTTC
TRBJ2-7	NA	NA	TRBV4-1	CASSQDQLVGPYEQYF	TGCGCCAGCAGCCAAGATCAACTAGTCGGTCCCTACGAGCAGTACTTC
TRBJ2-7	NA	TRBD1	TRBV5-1	CASSQDREGGEQYF	TGCGCCAGCAGCCAAGACAGGGAAGGGGGCGAGCAGTACTTC
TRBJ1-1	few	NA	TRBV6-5	CASLAGQDTEAFF	TGTGCCAGCCTTGCAGGGCAGGACACTGAAGCTTTCTTT
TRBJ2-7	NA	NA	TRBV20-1	CSARRTYEQYF	TGCAGTGCAAGACGTACCTACGAGCAGTACTTC
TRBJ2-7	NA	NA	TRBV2	CASNRQDSYEQYF	TGTGCCAGCAACAGACAAGACTCCTACGAGCAGTACTTC
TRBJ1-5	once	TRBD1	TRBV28	CASSKGQGPISVTQHF	TGTGCCAGCAGTAAAGGACAGGGGCCGATATCAGTGACCCAGCATTTT
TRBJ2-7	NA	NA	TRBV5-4	CASSTRTNSYEQYF	TGTGCCAGCAGCACCAGGACTAACTCCTACGAGCAGTACTTC
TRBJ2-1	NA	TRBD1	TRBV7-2	CASSTQGTGGNEQFF	TGTGCCAGCAGCACCCAAGGGACAGGGGGCAATGAGCAGTTCTTC
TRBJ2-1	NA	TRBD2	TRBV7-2	CASSKFSGGAGFYNEQFF	TGTGCCAGCAGCAAGTTTAGCGGGGGGGCCGGTTTTTACAATGAGCAGTTCTTC